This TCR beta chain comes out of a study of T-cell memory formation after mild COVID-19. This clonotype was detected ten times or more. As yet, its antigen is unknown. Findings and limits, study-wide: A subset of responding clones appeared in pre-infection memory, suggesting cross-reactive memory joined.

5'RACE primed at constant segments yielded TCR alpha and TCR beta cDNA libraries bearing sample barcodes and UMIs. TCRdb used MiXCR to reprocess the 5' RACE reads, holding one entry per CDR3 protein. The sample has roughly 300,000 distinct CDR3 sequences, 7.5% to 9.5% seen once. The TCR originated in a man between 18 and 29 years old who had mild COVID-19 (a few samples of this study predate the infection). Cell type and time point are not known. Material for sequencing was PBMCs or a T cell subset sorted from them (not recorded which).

DNA for the CDR3: TGCGCCAGCAGCCTTGCGGGGGGCTACTACGAGCAGTACTTC. It specifies CASSLAGGYYEQYF. The J gene is TRBJ2-7, the V gene TRBV5-1; the match to TRBD2 covers 8 bases. Unmatched junction bases numbered 6, after V lost 4 bases and J lost 3 bases. The CDR3 is made up of 14 amino acids. Germline-derived CDR1 and CDR2 are SGHRS and YFSETQ.